The entry below describes one T cell receptor (beta chain). What it recognizes is unknown. There are 12 residues in the CDR3. CDR1 and CDR2 (germline): LNHDA, SQIVND (reference sequence). From the 5' RACE reads, TCRdb lists one entry per CDR3 protein and no DNA. The ten top clones account for around 2.4%, within a sample of around 380,000 distinct CDR3 sequences. This sample was included in a study of monozygotic twins with inflammatory bowel disease. The study, taken as a whole, reports: Patients with IBD had less TCRbeta diversity (inverse Simpson) than their healthy co-twins. Differing T cell subtypes remained indistinguishable. Discordant twins had repertoire similarity that did not differ from that of concordant twins, possibly from limited power.

The TCR comes from a human donor with ulcerative colitis or Crohn's disease, or a healthy co-twin of an affected twin (not recorded which). The sample was blood. The chain uses TRBV19 and TRBJ2-2. The CDR3: CASTWTTGELFF.